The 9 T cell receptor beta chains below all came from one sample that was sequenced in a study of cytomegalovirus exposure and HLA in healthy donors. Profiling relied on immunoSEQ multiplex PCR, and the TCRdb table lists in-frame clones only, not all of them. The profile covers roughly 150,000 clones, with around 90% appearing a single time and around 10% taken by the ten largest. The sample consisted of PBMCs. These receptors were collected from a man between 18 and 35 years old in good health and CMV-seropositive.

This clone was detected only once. CDR3 in DNA: TGTGCCAGCGGAAGAGGGAGCACTGAAGCTTTCTTT. Residues: CASGRGSTEAFF. V and J are TRBV2 and TRBJ1-1, with D hard to call. Trimming left V 8 bases short and J 4 bases short, with 11 bases between. The V gene's germline CDR1 is SNHLY and CDR2 FYNNEI. The CDR3 consists of 12 residues. Supplemented by reference TRBV2 and TRBJ1-1, the full variable domain reads EPEVTQTPSHQVTQMGQEVILRCVPISNHLYFYWYRQILGQKVEFLVSFYNNEISEKSEIFDDQFSVERPDGSNFTLKIRSTKLEDSAMYFCASGRGSTEAFFGQGTRLTVV.

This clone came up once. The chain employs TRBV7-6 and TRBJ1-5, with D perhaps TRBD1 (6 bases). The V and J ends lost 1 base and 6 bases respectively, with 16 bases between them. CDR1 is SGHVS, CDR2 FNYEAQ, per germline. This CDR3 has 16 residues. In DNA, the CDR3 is TGTGCCAGCAGCTTAGAGATCTCGGCAGGGGCTCAGCCCCAGCATTTT. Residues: CASSLEISAGAQPQHF.

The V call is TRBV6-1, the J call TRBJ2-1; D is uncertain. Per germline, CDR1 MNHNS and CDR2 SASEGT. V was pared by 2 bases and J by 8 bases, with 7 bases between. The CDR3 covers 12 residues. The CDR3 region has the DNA TGTGCCAGCAGTGAATCGGTCTATGAGCAGTTCTTC. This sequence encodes CASSESVYEQFF.

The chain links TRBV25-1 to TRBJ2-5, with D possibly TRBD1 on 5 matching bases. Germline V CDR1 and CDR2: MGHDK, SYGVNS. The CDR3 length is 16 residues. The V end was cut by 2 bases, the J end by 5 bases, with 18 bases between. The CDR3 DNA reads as TGTGCCAGCAGTGAAACTGGGCAGGGTAGAGGCGAGACCCAGTACTTC. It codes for CASSETGQGRGETQYF.

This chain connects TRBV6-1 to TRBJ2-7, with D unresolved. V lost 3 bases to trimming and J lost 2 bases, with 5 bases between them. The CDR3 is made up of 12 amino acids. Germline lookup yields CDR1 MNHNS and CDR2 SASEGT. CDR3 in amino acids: CASSEQTYEQYF. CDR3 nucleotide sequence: TGTGCCAGCAGTGAGCAGACCTACGAGCAGTACTTC.

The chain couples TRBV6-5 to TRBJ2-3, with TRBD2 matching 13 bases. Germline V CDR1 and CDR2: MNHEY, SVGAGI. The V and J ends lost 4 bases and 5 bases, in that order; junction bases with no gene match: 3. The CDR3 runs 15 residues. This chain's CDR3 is CASSSRLAGGDTQYF. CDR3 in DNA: TGTGCCAGCAGTTCGAGACTAGCGGGAGGAGATACGCAGTATTTT.

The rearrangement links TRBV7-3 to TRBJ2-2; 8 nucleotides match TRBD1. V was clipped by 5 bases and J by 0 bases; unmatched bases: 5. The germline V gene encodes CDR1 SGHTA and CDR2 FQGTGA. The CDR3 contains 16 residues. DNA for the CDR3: TGTGCCAGCAGCGGAGGACAGGGATCGAACACCGGGGAGCTGTTTTTT. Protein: CASSGGQGSNTGELFF.

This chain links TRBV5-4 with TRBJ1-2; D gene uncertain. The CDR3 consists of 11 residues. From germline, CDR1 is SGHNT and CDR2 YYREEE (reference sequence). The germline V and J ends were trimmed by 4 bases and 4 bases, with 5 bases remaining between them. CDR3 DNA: TGTGCCAGCAGCCGAGCCTATGGCTACACCTTC. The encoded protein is CASSRAYGYTF.

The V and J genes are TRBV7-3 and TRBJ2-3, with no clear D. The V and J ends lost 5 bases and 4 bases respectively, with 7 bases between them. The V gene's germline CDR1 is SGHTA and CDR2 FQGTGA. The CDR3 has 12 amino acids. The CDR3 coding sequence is TGTGCCAGCAGCCCCGGTCCAGATACGCAGTATTTT. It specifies CASSPGPDTQYF. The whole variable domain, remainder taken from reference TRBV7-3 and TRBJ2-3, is GAGVSQTPSNKVTEKGKYVELRCDPISGHTALYWYRQSLGQGPEFLIYFQGTGAADDSGLPNDRFFAVRPEGSVSTLKIQRTERGDSAVYLCASSPGPDTQYFGPGTRLTVL.